A selection of T cell receptor beta chains follows, all from one sample in a study of blood T cell repertoires in COVID-19. Profiling relied on immunoSEQ multiplex PCR, and the TCRdb table lists in-frame clones only, not all of them. Among 250,000 to 350,000 clones listed, about 88% were seen once. Sequenced sample: peripheral blood. These receptors came from a woman in her seventies with COVID-19, enrolled during active disease. The CDR3 runs from the conserved cysteine through the conserved F or W. A D gene is named only where the DNA matches it firmly. Expanded clones are given a class, and other clones once, few, many or no size at all.

j_call,d_call,v_call,cdr3_length,clone_size,cdr3_nt,cdr3_aa
TRBJ2-7,TRBD2,TRBV13,16,NA,TGTGCCAGCAGCCCTAGCGGGGGGGAGGAGGTCTACGAGCAGTACTTC,CASSPSGGEEVYEQYF
TRBJ1-3,NA,TRBV6-5,16,once,TGTGCCAGCAGTTACTCGCCTCTGAGCTCTGGAAACACCATATATTTT,CASSYSPLSSGNTIYF
TRBJ1-5,NA,TRBV19,13,NA,TGTGCCAGTTCCGGGACATGGAATCAGCCCCAGCATTTT,CASSGTWNQPQHF
TRBJ2-1,TRBD1,TRBV5-6,16,many,TGTGCCAGCAGCTCCATACAGGGGGCTTCGTACAATGAGCAGTTCTTC,CASSSIQGASYNEQFF
TRBJ1-5,TRBD1,TRBV3-1/TRBV3-2,14,NA,TGTGCCAGCAGCCAGGGACAGGGGACTCAGCCCCAGCATTTT,CASSQGQGTQPQHF
TRBJ1-5,NA,TRBV27,18,few,TGTGCCAGCAGTTCCCAACCCCCGGGACACCGTAGCAATCAGCCCCAGCATTTT,CASSSQPPGHRSNQPQHF
TRBJ2-1,NA,TRBV14,14,NA,TGTGCCAGCAGCCCGGGTTTTCCCTACAATGAGCAGTTCTTC,CASSPGFPYNEQFF
TRBJ2-7,TRBD1,TRBV10-3,13,NA,TGTGCCATCAGTGCGGACAGGGAAGGCGAGCAGTACTTC,CAISADREGEQYF
TRBJ2-1,TRBD2,TRBV10-1,17,NA,TGCGCCAGCAGTGAAGAGGGTAGCGGGGGAAGAGCTGCTTGGGGGATCTTC,CASSEEGSGGRAAWGIF
TRBJ1-5,NA,TRBV6-4,15,NA,TGTGCCCACAAGAACCGGGACAACAGCAATCAGCCCCAGCATTTT,CAHKNRDNSNQPQHF
TRBJ1-2,NA,TRBV12-3/TRBV12-4,13,NA,TGTGCCAGCAGTTTACTTTCAGGCGATGGCTACACCTTC,CASSLLSGDGYTF
TRBJ1-4,NA,TRBV4-1,16,NA,TGCGCCAGCAGCCAACCTACAGGACATGTTAATGAAAAACTGTTTTTT,CASSQPTGHVNEKLFF
TRBJ2-7,NA,TRBV3-1/TRBV3-2,14,NA,TGTGCCAGCAGCCAAGCAGTTATCTCCTACGAGCAGTACTTC,CASSQAVISYEQYF
TRBJ2-1,TRBD1,TRBV5-8,20,NA,TGTGCCAGCAGCTTGGACCGGTTGGGACAGGAGGTCTTCCCCTACAATGAGCAGTTCTTC,CASSLDRLGQEVFPYNEQFF
TRBJ2-6,NA,TRBV18,14,NA,TGTGCCAGCTCAGTGGGGCCTACTCCCTCCGTCCTGACTTTC,CASSVGPTPSVLTF
TRBJ2-7,NA,TRBV5-8,13,NA,TGTGCCAGCAGCTTGGGGTCGGTCGACGAGCAGTACTTC,CASSLGSVDEQYF
TRBJ1-2,TRBD1,TRBV18,15,NA,TGTGCCAGCTCACCCTGGCAGGGGGCTGACTATGGCTACACCTTC,CASSPWQGADYGYTF
TRBJ2-1,TRBD1,TRBV6-5,13,NA,TGTGCCAACCCCCGGGACAGCTACAATGAGCAGTTCTTC,CANPRDSYNEQFF
TRBJ1-2,NA,TRBV29-1,14,NA,TGCAGCGTTGAGGTCCGGGATTTGGACTATGGCTACACCTTC,CSVEVRDLDYGYTF
TRBJ1-4,NA,TRBV18,15,NA,TGTGCCAGCTCACCCGTTTATACAGGGAGTGAAAAACTGTTTTTT,CASSPVYTGSEKLFF
TRBJ2-5,NA,TRBV4-1,15,NA,TGCGCCAGCAGAAGCAAAGGGGCCAGTCAAGAGACCCAGTACTTC,CASRSKGASQETQYF
TRBJ2-3,TRBD1,TRBV7-3,15,NA,TGTGCCAGCAGCTTAACAGGGGGCATTGGAGATACGCAGTATTTT,CASSLTGGIGDTQYF
TRBJ1-3,TRBD1,TRBV7-3,15,few,TGTGCCAGCAGCCCCGGACAGGGGATTGGAAACACCATATATTTT,CASSPGQGIGNTIYF
TRBJ2-1,TRBD2,TRBV10-3,15,NA,TGTGCCATCAGTCCTCTAAGCGGGGGGGCCGATGAGCAGTTCTTC,CAISPLSGGADEQFF
TRBJ2-3,TRBD2,TRBV9,15,NA,TGTGCCAGCAGCGTGACTAGCGGTAGCTCAGATACGCAGTATTTT,CASSVTSGSSDTQYF
TRBJ2-7,NA,TRBV5-4,15,NA,TGTGCCAGCAGCGCCCCAGGGTCGGTTAACTACGAGCAGTACTTC,CASSAPGSVNYEQYF
TRBJ2-5,NA,TRBV6-5,13,once,TGTGCCAGCAGTCCCCCGGCCGGGGAGACCCAGTACTTC,CASSPPAGETQYF
TRBJ1-6,NA,TRBV28,13,NA,TGTGCCAGCAAGCCTCTCTTTATTTCACCCCTCCACTTT,CASKPLFISPLHF
TRBJ1-2,NA,TRBV19,15,NA,TGTGCCACCACCCCGACAGGACCTGAGGCGGATGGCTACACCTTC,CATTPTGPEADGYTF
TRBJ1-1,NA,TRBV5-1,14,NA,TGCGCCAGCACCCCTCAGGGCCCCCTCACTGAAGCTTTCTTT,CASTPQGPLTEAFF
TRBJ2-4,TRBD1,TRBV2,16,NA,TGTGCCAGCAGACCGAAGGGGGCTCTAGCCAAAAACATTCAGTACTTC,CASRPKGALAKNIQYF
TRBJ1-5,TRBD1,TRBV24-1,15,NA,TGTGCCACCAGTGACTCCGGGACAGGGGGGAAGCCCCAGCATTTT,CATSDSGTGGKPQHF
TRBJ2-3,TRBD1,TRBV19,15,NA,TGTGCCAGTAGCGACAGGGGTGCTAGCACAGATACGCAGTATTTT,CASSDRGASTDTQYF
TRBJ1-6,NA,TRBV7-9,16,NA,TGTGCCAGCAGCCCAACCTCCAGGGGTTCTGATTCACCCCTCCACTTT,CASSPTSRGSDSPLHF
TRBJ1-2,NA,TRBV12-5,15,NA,TGTGCTAGTGGGCCGTCTGGGGCTCCGGGCTATGGCTACACCTTC,CASGPSGAPGYGYTF
TRBJ1-4,NA,TRBV19,14,NA,TGTGCCAGTAGTACCCAGATGAATAATGAAAAACTGTTTTTT,CASSTQMNNEKLFF
TRBJ1-3,NA,TRBV21-1,18,NA,TGTGCCAGCAGCAAAGGCCCAAGGACAGGGCGCCCTGGAAACACCATATATTTT,CASSKGPRTGRPGNTIYF
TRBJ2-5,NA,TRBV12-1,13,few,TGTGCCAGCCGTTCGACAGGGGTTGAGACCCAGTACTTC,CASRSTGVETQYF
TRBJ1-1,TRBD1,TRBV4-3,18,NA,TGCGCCAGCAGCCAAGAGGGAAGGGGGCAAATTGTAAACACTGAAGCTTTCTTT,CASSQEGRGQIVNTEAFF
TRBJ2-2,TRBD1,TRBV23-1,17,few,TGCGCCAGCAGCCTACTCACCCGGACAGGGTCTTCCGGGGAGCTGTTTTTT,CASSLLTRTGSSGELFF
TRBJ2-7,TRBD1,TRBV10-2,13,NA,TGCGCCAGCCGGCTATATACAGGGGCCGAGCAGTACTTC,CASRLYTGAEQYF
TRBJ2-6,NA,TRBV5-6,18,NA,TGTGCCAGCAGCTTACCAGGAAAGTGGCTCGCTGGGGCCAACGTCCTGACTTTC,CASSLPGKWLAGANVLTF
TRBJ1-4,NA,TRBV6-6,14,NA,TGTGCCAGCATACGCGGGAATGGGAATGAAAAACTGTTTTTT,CASIRGNGNEKLFF
TRBJ1-2,TRBD1,TRBV3-1/TRBV3-2,14,once,TGTGCCAGCAGCCAAGACCGGACAGGGGGTGGCTACACCTTC,CASSQDRTGGGYTF
TRBJ1-2,NA,TRBV4-1,16,NA,TGCGCCAGCAGCTCCCTGGACGGGGGAGGAATCTATGGCTACACCTTC,CASSSLDGGGIYGYTF
TRBJ2-7,TRBD1,TRBV5-4,14,NA,TGTGCCAGCAGCCTGGGACAGGCCGCCTACGAGCAGTACTTC,CASSLGQAAYEQYF
TRBJ2-1,NA,TRBV30,12,NA,TGTGCCTGGAGGGGAGAGAGGAATGAGCAGTTCTTC,CAWRGERNEQFF
TRBJ2-7,NA,TRBV28,14,NA,TGTGCCAGCAGCCCTAGAGCGGAGACCTACGAGCAGTACTTC,CASSPRAETYEQYF
TRBJ1-1,NA,TRBV6-2/TRBV6-3,14,NA,TGTGCCAGCAGTTTCCTCGGGGGGAATACTGAAGCTTTCTTT,CASSFLGGNTEAFF
TRBJ2-7,TRBD1,TRBV23-1,16,NA,TGCGCCAGCAGTCAATCCGTCGGGACAGCGACCTACGAGCAGTACTTC,CASSQSVGTATYEQYF
TRBJ2-1,NA,TRBV6-4,14,NA,TGTGCCAGCAGTGAGGGGCGTTCTGGGAATGAGCAGTTCTTC,CASSEGRSGNEQFF
TRBJ1-1,NA,TRBV10-2,15,NA,TGCGCCAGCAGTGAGGAGCCGGAGGGGAACACTGAAGCTTTCTTT,CASSEEPEGNTEAFF
TRBJ2-2,NA,TRBV27,16,few,TGTGCCAGCAGTCCTAGGGGGGGTTCTACCACCGGGGAGCTGTTTTTT,CASSPRGGSTTGELFF
TRBJ2-2,TRBD1,TRBV10-3,14,once,TGTGCCACCAGACAGGGGATTAGAACCGGGGAGCTGTTTTTT,CATRQGIRTGELFF
TRBJ2-5,TRBD2,TRBV18,17,NA,TGTGCCAGCTCACGATCCCTAGCGGGGGGCGGAGAAGAGACCCAGTACTTC,CASSRSLAGGGEETQYF
TRBJ2-1,TRBD2,TRBV29-1,14,NA,TGCAGCGTTGAGGGGCGGGGGGCCCATTTTGAGCAGTTCTTC,CSVEGRGAHFEQFF
TRBJ1-1,NA,TRBV10-3,14,NA,TGTGCCATCAGACTCCACAGGGTTGGAACTGAAGCTTTCTTT,CAIRLHRVGTEAFF